Listed below are T cell receptor beta chains from one sample, sequenced in a study of CD8+ T cells in alopecia areata. TCRdb's table, derived via immunoSEQ multiplex PCR, lists solely in-frame clones and lacks some. The sample gives about 150,000 clones, 50% to 65% of which show up once; 15% to 20% is in the top ten. Sequenced material: CD8+ T cells sorted from blood, taken at week 4, from a patient treated with tofacitinib. The receptors were sampled from a human donor with alopecia areata. Each CDR3 is given without its conserved first and last residue.

CDR3 length: 11
J gene: TRBJ2-7
V gene: TRBV28
CDR3 protein: ASSLTNHYEQY

CDR3 length: 11
J gene: TRBJ2-3
V gene: TRBV29-1
CDR3 protein: SVPLGTTDTQY

CDR3 length: 10
J gene: TRBJ2-7
V gene: TRBV5-4
CDR3 protein: ASSLDMNEQY

CDR3 length: 13
J gene: TRBJ2-2
V gene: TRBV6-5
CDR3 protein: ASSWGLENTGELF

CDR3 length: 10
J gene: TRBJ2-5
V gene: TRBV4-1
CDR3 protein: ASSQDLETQY

CDR3 length: 14
J gene: TRBJ2-7
V gene: TRBV29-1
CDR3 protein: SVVGVASASSYEQY

CDR3 length: 14
J gene: TRBJ2-1
V gene: TRBV11-2
CDR3 protein: ASSVTGTGVYNEQF

CDR3 length: 10
J gene: TRBJ1-2
V gene: TRBV30
CDR3 protein: AWSVGREGYT

CDR3 length: 11
J gene: TRBJ2-5
V gene: TRBV6-1
CDR3 protein: ASSVTGEETQY

CDR3 length: 11
J gene: TRBJ1-1
V gene: TRBV30
CDR3 protein: AWSVDGGTEAF

CDR3 length: 12
J gene: TRBJ1-1
V gene: TRBV4-1
CDR3 protein: ASSLTGLTAEAF

CDR3 length: 16
J gene: TRBJ2-7
V gene: TRBV4-1
CDR3 protein: ASSQAIRTGPYPDEQY

CDR3 length: 13
J gene: TRBJ1-2
V gene: TRBV7-9
CDR3 protein: ASSLIGGQLYGYT

CDR3 length: 14
J gene: TRBJ2-3
V gene: TRBV5-6
CDR3 protein: ASSEDLAAGVDTQY

CDR3 length: 14
J gene: TRBJ2-3
V gene: TRBV6-1
CDR3 protein: ASSESPAVSTDTQY

CDR3 length: 13
J gene: TRBJ2-7
V gene: TRBV9
CDR3 protein: ASSLGTSGAYEQY

CDR3 length: 11
J gene: TRBJ2-7
V gene: TRBV13
CDR3 protein: ASSADSYYEQY

CDR3 length: 14
J gene: TRBJ2-1
V gene: TRBV5-1
CDR3 protein: ASSLASAGPLGEQF

CDR3 length: 12
J gene: TRBJ2-7
V gene: TRBV9
CDR3 protein: ASSVEVSSYEQY

CDR3 length: 14
J gene: TRBJ2-2
V gene: TRBV4-1
CDR3 protein: ASRLSSGANTGELF

CDR3 length: 14
J gene: TRBJ1-1
V gene: TRBV7-9
CDR3 protein: ASSTINTAGNTEAF

CDR3 length: 15
J gene: TRBJ2-5
V gene: TRBV11-2
CDR3 protein: ASSFPTGGGFGETQY

CDR3 length: 8
J gene: TRBJ2-7
V gene: TRBV30
CDR3 protein: AGGVYEQY

CDR3 length: 13
J gene: TRBJ1-2
V gene: TRBV6-6
CDR3 protein: ASSPLWTGGYGYT